The clone carrying this T cell receptor beta chain was observed a few times. Its antigen is unidentified. The data derive from a study of regulatory T cells in long-lasting Graves disease. Study-level results: Preferential use of TRBV28, TRBJ1-2 and TRBJ2-5 was seen in persistent disease.

Investigators prepared the TCR beta libraries by applying iRepertoire HTBI primers and Arm-PCR of CDR3 regions. TCRdb called the multiplex PCR reads again in MiXCR, with one record for every CDR3 protein. The table includes about 440,000 distinct CDR3 sequences, approximately 16% detected once. Germline V CDR1 and CDR2: SGHDT, YYEEEE. The CDR3 sequence is 14 residues long. V was clipped by 2 bases and J by 3 bases, with 11 bases between them. The time point was: newly diagnosed GD, antithyroid drugs for less than 3 months. Making the TCR library involved RNA that had been extracted from PBMCs. These sequences were also reported in another study, on T cells in Graves' hyperthyroidism and ophthalmopathy.

The sequences come from peripheral blood mononuclear cells (PBMCs), collected at new diagnosis, from a patient treated with antithyroid drugs. This TCR was sampled from a woman between 18 and 29 years old with Graves disease. The chain is built from TRBV5-6 and TRBJ1-1; D possibly corresponds to TRBD1 (6 bases). Written as DNA, the CDR3 is TGTGCCAGCAGCTTACAGGGCTTTCACACTGAAGCTTTCTTT. Its translation is CASSLQGFHTEAFF.